This TCR beta chain was recorded in a study of cytomegalovirus exposure and HLA in healthy donors. V trimming: 1 base; J trimming: 0 bases; junction bases outside the gene matches: 5. The CDR3 runs to 17 residues. Per germline, CDR1 MGHRA and CDR2 YSYEKL. As concerns this clone: What it binds is unknown.

A multiplex PCR was run with 60 Vbeta primers and 13 Jbeta primers. Original handling: Later, an analysis found about 80 million unique TCR beta chains, and roughly 9.9 million of these were shared. Sequenced by immunoSEQ multiplex PCR; TCRdb stores in-frame clones only, minus some. That table is the source of V, J and clone size, and D and trimming were worked out from the DNA. Altogether about 200,000 clones are present, 65% to 90% being singletons, with the ten largest covering approximately 0.31%. The study's findings and limits: Usually a TCR sequence was rare, but some public TCRs were found in many donors. An analysis was carried out at a later point. It showed that HLA-associated TCR beta chains were more clonally expanded than equally common non-associated chains. Presence/absence results assume similar sequencing depth per donor, which may not hold.

The sequenced sample was PBMCs. This sequence originates from a woman aged 25 to 39 in good health and CMV-seronegative. The chain links TRBV4-1 to TRBJ2-2; 7 bases match TRBD1. The CDR3 nucleotides read TGCGCCAGCAGCCAAGGGGGACAGATCGCGAACACCGGGGAGCTGTTTTTT. Its protein product is CASSQGGQIANTGELFF.